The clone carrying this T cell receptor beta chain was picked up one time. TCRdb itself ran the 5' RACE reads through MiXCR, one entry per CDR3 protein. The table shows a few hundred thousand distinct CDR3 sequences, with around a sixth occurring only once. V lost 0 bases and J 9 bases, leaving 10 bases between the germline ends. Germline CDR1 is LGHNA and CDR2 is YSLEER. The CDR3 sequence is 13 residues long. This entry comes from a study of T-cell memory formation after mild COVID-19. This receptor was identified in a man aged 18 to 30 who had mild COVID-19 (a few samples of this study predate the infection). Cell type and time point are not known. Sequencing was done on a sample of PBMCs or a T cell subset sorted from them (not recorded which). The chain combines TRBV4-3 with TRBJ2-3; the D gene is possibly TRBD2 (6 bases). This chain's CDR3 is CASSQDPGRTQYF. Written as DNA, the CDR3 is TGCGCCAGCAGCCAAGATCCAGGGAGGACGCAGTATTTT.